The 11 T cell receptor beta chains below come from one sample, sequenced in a study of cytomegalovirus exposure and HLA in healthy donors. PCR primers comprised 60 Vbeta and 13 Jbeta primers. Using immunoSEQ multiplex PCR, the repertoire was profiled, and TCRdb retains in-frame clones only, with some absent. The sample shows approximately 170,000 clones, around four fifths of them seen only once. Sequencing was done on a sample of PBMCs. These receptors all come from a female donor in good health and CMV-seronegative.

J is TRBJ2-5 and V is TRBV2; maybe TRBD1 (5 bases). V dropped 7 bases and J dropped 3 bases, with 12 bases sitting between them. There are 13 residues in the CDR3. Germline assignment: CDR1 SNHLY and CDR2 FYNNEI. CDR3 DNA sequence: TGTGCCAGCATGAGTACAGGAAAAGAGACCCAGTACTTC. Amino acids: CASMSTGKETQYF.

A note on this clone: A much bigger clone sits one base away, suggesting this may be a read error. This chain uses TRBV6-5 with TRBJ1-1; 7 positions match TRBD1. From germline, CDR1 is MNHEY and CDR2 SVGAGI. After removal of 6 bases from V and 0 bases from J, the junction contained 4 bases not matched to a gene. The CDR3 is made up of 14 amino acids. The CDR3 DNA follows: TGTGCCAGCAGCTTCGACAGGGTGAACACTGAAGCTTTCTTT. It is translated as CASSFDRVNTEAFF.

This clone was counted between two and nine times. The rearrangement links TRBV6-1 to TRBJ2-7, with a tentative D call TRBD1 (5 bases). The CDR3 has 14 amino acids. Germline assignment: CDR1 MNHNS and CDR2 SASEGT. With 5 bases removed from V and 0 bases from J, the gap between germline ends came to 11 bases. This chain's CDR3 is CASSPDSHSYEQYF. The CDR3 DNA sequence: TGTGCCAGCAGTCCCGACAGCCACTCCTACGAGCAGTACTTC.

The chain is built from TRBV7-2 and TRBJ2-1; the match to TRBD2 covers 8 bases. After removal of 3 bases from V and 5 bases from J, the junction contained 15 bases not matched to a gene. The germline CDR1 and CDR2 sequences are SGHTA and FQGNSA. The CDR3 spans 18 residues. The chain's CDR3 is CASSFRVMGAGANNEQFF. CDR3 nucleotide sequence: TGTGCCAGCAGCTTTAGGGTAATGGGAGCGGGAGCGAACAATGAGCAGTTCTTC. Together with reference TRBV7-2 and TRBJ2-1, the CDR3 gives the full variable domain: GAGVSQSPSNKVTEKGKDVELRCDPISGHTALYWYRQSLGQGLEFLIYFQGNSAPDKSGLPSDRFSAERTGGSVSTLTIQRTQQEDSAVYLCASSFRVMGAGANNEQFFGPGTRLTVL.

The chain joins TRBV19 to TRBJ2-7; D unclear. Trimming took off 4 bases at V and 3 bases at J, with 10 bases between the two ends. There are 13 residues in the CDR3. From germline, CDR1 is LNHDA and CDR2 SQIVND (reference sequence). CDR3 loop: CASSKPTSYEQYF. The CDR3 bases are TGTGCCAGTAGTAAGCCCACGAGCTACGAGCAGTACTTC.

This clone was recorded a few times. In DNA, the CDR3 is TGTGCCAGCAGTTTTTCAGGGGGAGGTCGGGAAAAACTGTTTTTT. Its protein is CASSFSGGGREKLFF. The chain couples TRBV27 to TRBJ1-4; TRBD1 matches 7 bases. The CDR3 contains 15 residues. Germline V gene sequence: CDR1 MNHEY, CDR2 SMNVEV (reference sequence). V trimming: 3 bases; J trimming: 8 bases; junction bases outside the gene matches: 9.

The gene calls are TRBV20-1 and TRBJ2-7; D call uncertain. With 6 bases removed from V and 6 bases from J, the gap between germline ends came to 12 bases. Germline V CDR1 and CDR2: DFQATT, SNEGSKA (reference sequence). The CDR3 spans 11 residues. CDR3 residues: CSARRSSEQYF. The DNA for the CDR3 is TGCAGTGCCCGCCGGAGCTCCGAGCAGTACTTC.

The chain recombines TRBV5-5 with TRBJ1-1; D unresolved. The CDR3 covers 15 residues. CDR1 is SGHKS and CDR2 is YYEKEE in the germline V gene (reference sequence). V gave up 4 bases and J gave up 1 base, with 14 bases separating them. The CDR3, as DNA: TGTGCCAGCAGCCCGCAACAGCTAACGAACACTGAAGCTTTCTTT. Translating it yields CASSPQQLTNTEAFF.

The V call is TRBV25-1, the J call TRBJ1-6; D remains unclear. CDR1 and CDR2 from the germline V gene are MGHDK and SYGVNS. V was pared by 1 base and J by 0 bases, with 7 bases between. The CDR3 covers 16 residues. The CDR3 region has the DNA TGTGCCAGCAGTGAATCTATCCCCTCCTATAATTCACCCCTCCACTTT. It is translated as CASSESIPSYNSPLHF.

This chain uses TRBV28 with TRBJ1-2; possible D gene TRBD1, 5 bases. The germline V gene has CDR1 MDHEN and CDR2 SYDVKM. Trimming left V 10 bases short and J 9 bases short, with 15 bases between. The length of the CDR3 is 11 residues. Written as DNA, the CDR3 is TGTGCCACGGACTGGGGGGAGCGCTACACCTTC. Amino acid sequence: CATDWGERYTF.

This chain joins TRBV19 and TRBJ2-1; 10 bases align to TRBD2. The CDR3 spans 15 residues. V lost 10 bases, J lost 6 bases, and 12 bases stayed unmatched. Germline CDR1 LNHDA, CDR2 SQIVND (reference sequence). The CDR3 nucleotides are TGTGCCACCCTGTCGACTAGCGGGTTTCTCAATGAGCAGTTCTTC. Encoded protein: CATLSTSGFLNEQFF.